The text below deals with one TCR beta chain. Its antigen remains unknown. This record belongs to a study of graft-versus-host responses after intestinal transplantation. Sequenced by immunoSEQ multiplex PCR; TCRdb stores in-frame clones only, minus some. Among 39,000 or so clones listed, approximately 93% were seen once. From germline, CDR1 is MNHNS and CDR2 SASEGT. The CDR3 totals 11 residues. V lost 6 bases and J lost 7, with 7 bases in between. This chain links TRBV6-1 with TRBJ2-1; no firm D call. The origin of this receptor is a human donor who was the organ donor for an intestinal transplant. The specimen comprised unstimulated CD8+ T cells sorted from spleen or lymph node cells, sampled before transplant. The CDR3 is CASRESNEQFF. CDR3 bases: TGTGCCAGCAGGGAGTCGAATGAGCAGTTCTTC.